This TCR beta chain is from a study of graft-versus-host responses after intestinal transplantation. Whole-study context: Recipients had transplants, and these were multivisceral, liver-intestinal, or isolated intestinal. Study observations and caveats: The study found high graft-versus-host to host-versus-graft clonal ratios in allografts of patients with graft-donor T cell macrochimerism.

Here immunoSEQ multiplex PCR was the method, and the copy in TCRdb shows in-frame clones only, minus some. The sample includes 110,000 to 150,000 clones, about nine tenths of them seen just once. Germline CDR1 is MDHEN and CDR2 is SYDVKM. Unmatched junction bases numbered 4, after V lost 4 bases and J lost 1 base. The CDR3 runs 16 residues. As concerns this clone: Its antigen remains unknown.

The chain recombines TRBV28 with TRBJ2-2, with TRBD2 matching 9 bases. Sample: unstimulated CD4+ T cells sorted from spleen or lymph node cells, taken before intestinal transplant. This receptor was taken from a human donor who received an intestinal transplant. The chain's CDR3 is CASSSPSGENTGELFF. For the CDR3, the DNA is TGTGCCAGCAGTTCCCCTAGCGGGGAGAACACCGGGGAGCTGTTTTTT.